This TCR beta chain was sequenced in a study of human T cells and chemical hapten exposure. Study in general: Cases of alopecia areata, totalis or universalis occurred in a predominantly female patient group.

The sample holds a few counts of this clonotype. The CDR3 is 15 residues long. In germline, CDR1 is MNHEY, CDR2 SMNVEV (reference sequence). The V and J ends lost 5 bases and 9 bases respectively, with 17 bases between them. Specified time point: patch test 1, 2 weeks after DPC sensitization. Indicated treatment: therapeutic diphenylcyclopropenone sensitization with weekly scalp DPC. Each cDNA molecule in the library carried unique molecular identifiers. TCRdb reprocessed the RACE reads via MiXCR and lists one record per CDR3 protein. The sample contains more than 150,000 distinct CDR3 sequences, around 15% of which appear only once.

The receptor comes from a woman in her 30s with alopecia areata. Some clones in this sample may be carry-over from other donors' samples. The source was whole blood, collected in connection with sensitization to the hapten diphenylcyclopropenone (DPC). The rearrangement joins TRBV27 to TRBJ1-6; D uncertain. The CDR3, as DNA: TGTGCCAGCAGTCCGTGGACCGCTGTTGGTTCACCCCTCCACTTT. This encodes CASSPWTAVGSPLHF.